This TCR beta chain was retrieved from a study of blood T cell repertoires in COVID-19. At the level of the study: Samples came from the United States, Italy and Spain, spanning acute and convalescent COVID-19.

The CDR3 loop spans 14 amino acids. V shed 4 bases, J shed 6 bases, and the junction held 7 bases outside the gene matches. CDR1 SEHNR and CDR2 FQNEAQ come from the germline V gene (reference sequence). Data came from immunoSEQ multiplex PCR; TCRdb stores just in-frame clones and leaves some out. This sample has roughly 91,000 clones, with almost 85% found just once. The V gene is TRBV7-9, the J gene TRBJ2-7; 9 bases fit TRBD1. This sequence was found in a woman aged 80 or older with acute or convalescent COVID-19. The sample taken for sequencing was peripheral blood. As DNA, the CDR3 is TGTGCCAGCAGCTCGAGGACAGGGGTGGTCGAGCAGTACTTC. Its protein is CASSSRTGVVEQYF.